The 31 T cell receptor beta chains in this list originate from one sample, sequenced in a study of cytomegalovirus exposure and HLA in healthy donors. The PCR was carried out with 60 Vbeta primers and 13 Jbeta primers. Libraries were prepared by immunoSEQ multiplex PCR; TCRdb keeps only in-frame clonotypes and omits some of them. The sample has approximately 70,000 clones, roughly 79% seen once. Input material: PBMCs. The receptors were gathered from a man over 45 in good health and CMV-seronegative.

The chain couples TRBV5-4 to TRBJ2-1; TRBD2 matches 8 bases. Germline lookup yields CDR1 SGHNT and CDR2 YYREEE (reference sequence). The length of the CDR3 is 15 residues. J lost 2 bases, V lost 6 bases, and 7 bases had no gene match. CDR3 bases: TGTGCCAGCACCTCTCGGGGGGGGCCCTACAATGAGCAGTTCTTC. Protein product: CASTSRGGPYNEQFF.

The rearrangement uses TRBV5-1 and TRBJ2-2; D is ambiguous. The germline gives CDR1 SGHRS, CDR2 YFSETQ. The CDR3 has 15 residues. Trimming stripped 0 bases from V and 1 base from J, with 7 bases between. The chain's CDR3 is CASSLGHLNTGELFF. DNA for the CDR3: TGCGCCAGCAGCTTGGGGCACCTGAACACCGGGGAGCTGTTTTTT.

The chain uses TRBV19 and TRBJ2-7; 11 nucleotides match TRBD1. CDR3 size: 16 residues. The germline V gene has CDR1 LNHDA and CDR2 SQIVND (reference sequence). V shed 1 base and J 2 bases; nucleotides not matched to a gene: 4. CDR3 nucleotide sequence: TGTGCCAGTAGTATAGGACCGGGACAGGGGGCCTACGAGCAGTACTTC. Protein: CASSIGPGQGAYEQYF.

The chain recombines TRBV4-1 with TRBJ2-1, with a weak D call TRBD1 (6 bases). CDR3 size: 15 residues. Germline lookup yields CDR1 MGHRA and CDR2 YSYEKL. Trimming stripped 2 bases from V and 3 bases from J, with 11 bases between. The CDR3 bases are TGCGCCAGCAGCCAATCAGGGGTTTTCTACAATGAGCAGTTCTTC. Residues: CASSQSGVFYNEQFF.

J is TRBJ1-4 and V is TRBV7-9, with TRBD1 as a possible D gene (5 bases). The V end was cut by 2 bases, the J end by 0 bases, with 10 bases between. This CDR3 comprises 16 residues. The germline V gene has CDR1 SEHNR and CDR2 FQNEAQ (reference sequence). The DNA of the CDR3 is TGTGCCAGCAGCTTAAAAGGGGCGACAACTAATGAAAAACTGTTTTTT. As protein: CASSLKGATTNEKLFF. The whole variable domain, remainder taken from reference TRBV7-9 and TRBJ1-4, is DTGVSQNPRHKITKRGQNVTFRCDPISEHNRLYWYRQTLGQGPEFLTYFQNEAQLEKSRLLSDRFSAERPKGSFSTLEIQRTEQGDSAMYLCASSLKGATTNEKLFFGSGTQLSVL.

The CDR3 reads CASSPLAGVSYEQYF. The DNA for the CDR3 is TGCGCCAGCAGTCCCTTAGCGGGGGTCTCCTACGAGCAGTACTTC. The V and J genes are TRBV10-1 and TRBJ2-7; 9 bases agree with TRBD2. The CDR3 sequence is 15 residues long. Per the germline V gene, CDR1 is WNHNN and CDR2 is SYGVQD (reference sequence). The J segment lost 0 bases and the V segment lost 5 bases, leaving 5 bases of the junction unmatched.

This clone was counted a single time. The V gene is TRBV20-1, the J gene TRBJ2-1, with D unclear. Germline loops: CDR1 DFQATT, CDR2 SNEGSKA (reference sequence). V shed 2 bases and J shed 7 bases, with 3 bases lying between them. This CDR3 has 10 residues. CDR3 in amino acids: CSARRNEQFF. The DNA for the CDR3 is TGCAGTGCTAGACGTAATGAGCAGTTCTTC.

This clone was detected a few times. The gene calls are TRBV30 and TRBJ1-1; maybe TRBD1 (5 bases). CDR1 is GTSNPN, CDR2 SVGIG, per germline (reference sequence). The CDR3 runs to 15 residues. Trimming cost V 2 bases and J 7 bases, with 20 bases left between them. CDR3 residues: CAWSYIQGGPIEAFF. The CDR3 nucleotides are TGTGCCTGGAGTTATATCCAGGGAGGCCCAATTGAAGCTTTCTTT.

V and J are TRBV20-1 and TRBJ2-5; no clear D gene. This CDR3 is 11 amino acids long. Trimming cost V 3 bases and J 7 bases, with 9 bases left between them. Looked up from germline, CDR1 is DFQATT and CDR2 is SNEGSKA (reference sequence). The CDR3 sequence: CSARSSGTQYF. CDR3 DNA sequence: TGCAGTGCTAGGTCTAGTGGGACCCAGTACTTC.

The V call is TRBV9, the J call TRBJ1-5; TRBD1 matches 7 bases. Germline V gives CDR1 SGDLS, CDR2 YYNGEE. Trimming took 2 bases from V and 3 from J; bases not matched to a gene: 2. The CDR3 is 14 amino acids. DNA for the CDR3: TGTGCCAGCAGCGTCGGGACAGTCAATCAGCCCCAGCATTTT. This encodes CASSVGTVNQPQHF.

This chain links TRBV11-3 with TRBJ2-3, with D perhaps TRBD2 (6 bases). This CDR3 is built from 16 residues. CDR1 is SGHNT, CDR2 YENEEA, per germline. The V gene lost 5 bases and the J gene lost 1 base, with 16 bases spanning the gap. In DNA form, the CDR3 reads TGTGCCAGCAGCACCCGCGAGAGCGGGCGCACAGATACGCAGTATTTT. This gives the protein CASSTRESGRTDTQYF.

The gene calls are TRBV6-1 and TRBJ1-2; 8 positions agree with TRBD1. Germline-derived CDR1 and CDR2 are MNHNS and SASEGT. V gave up 5 bases and J gave up 4 bases; unmatched junction bases: 9. This CDR3 has 15 residues. In nucleotides, the CDR3 is TGTGCCAGCAGTCTCCGGGACAGGCCCCCCTATGGCTACACCTTC. It is translated as CASSLRDRPPYGYTF.

The CDR3 sequence: CAISGLGANYEQYF. CDR3 DNA sequence: TGTGCCATCAGTGGCCTGGGGGCCAACTACGAGCAGTACTTC. V and J are TRBV10-3 and TRBJ2-7; tentatively, D is TRBD1 (6 bases). V lost 4 bases, J lost 3 bases, and 13 bases lay in between. The CDR3 has 14 residues. The germline CDR1 and CDR2 sequences are ENHRY and SYGVKD.

This clone occurred once. At one end, the junction sequence differs from germline, possibly due to a read error. This sequence joins TRBV7-2 and TRBJ2-7, with TRBD2 as a possible D gene (6 bases). Per germline, CDR1 SGHTA and CDR2 FQGNSA. This CDR3 region has 15 residues. CDR3 bases: TGTGCCAGCAGCCTAGCAGGGACTGGAAAAGGCGAGCAGTACTTC. Amino acids: CASSLAGTGKGEQYF.

The CDR3 DNA is TGTGCCAGCAGTGATTTTCCTAGCGGGACTACAGATACGCAGTATTTT. It yields the protein CASSDFPSGTTDTQYF. The chain joins TRBV6-4 to TRBJ2-3; TRBD2 aligns across 9 bases. V lost 3 bases to trimming and J lost 3 bases; unmatched junction nucleotides: 7. The V gene's germline CDR1 is MRHNA and CDR2 SNTAGT. This CDR3 has 16 residues.

The gene calls are TRBV11-2 and TRBJ2-1; 12 nucleotides line up with TRBD2. CDR1 is SGHAT and CDR2 is FQNNGV in the germline V gene. There are 15 residues in the CDR3. V gave up 0 bases and J gave up 15 bases; unmatched junction bases: 9. This chain's CDR3 is CASSLEGLAGGSRFF. The DNA for the CDR3 is TGTGCCAGCAGCTTAGAAGGTCTAGCGGGAGGGTCCCGGTTCTTC.

This clone appeared a few times. In DNA form, the CDR3 reads TGCGCCAGCAGCTTGGTCCGGTTGAACACTGAAGCTTTCTTT. Translated, it gives CASSLVRLNTEAFF. The V and J genes are TRBV5-1 and TRBJ1-1, with D unresolved. Germline V gives CDR1 SGHRS, CDR2 YFSETQ. The CDR3 is 14 amino acids. Trimming pared 0 bases from V and 0 bases from J, leaving 6 bases between.

This rearrangement joins TRBV10-3 to TRBJ2-3, with TRBD2 matching 7 bases. The trim removed 8 bases at V and 6 bases at J, leaving 5 bases unmatched. The CDR3 consists of 12 residues. The germline V gene has CDR1 ENHRY and CDR2 SYGVKD. The CDR3 nucleotides read TGTGCCATCGGACTAGTCGGTGATACGCAGTATTTT. It specifies CAIGLVGDTQYF.

This chain uses TRBV7-6 with TRBJ2-7, with TRBD2 identical over 16 bases. This CDR3 comprises 17 residues. V was clipped by 5 bases and J by 1 base; unmatched bases: 5. Per the germline V gene, CDR1 is SGHVS and CDR2 is FNYEAQ. The DNA of the CDR3 is TGTGCCAGCAGCCTTGGGGGACTAGCGGGAGGGTCCTACGAGCAGTACTTC. Residues: CASSLGGLAGGSYEQYF.

This chain links TRBV6-5 with TRBJ1-2; D is unresolved. The length of the CDR3 is 16 residues. V dropped 4 bases and J dropped 3 bases, with 18 bases sitting between them. The germline V gene encodes CDR1 MNHEY and CDR2 SVGAGI. DNA for the CDR3: TGTGCCAGCAGTTCCCTAGCGATTCCGGGAGACTATGGCTACACCTTC. This gives the protein CASSSLAIPGDYGYTF.

The V gene is TRBV7-3, the J gene TRBJ2-1; TRBD2 matches at 7 bases. V lost 1 base and J lost 0; bases outside the gene matches: 3. CDR3 length: 16 residues. Germline CDR1 SGHTA, CDR2 FQGTGA. The CDR3 region is CASSLNPGGSYNEQFF. For the CDR3, the DNA is TGTGCCAGCAGCTTAAATCCGGGGGGCTCCTACAATGAGCAGTTCTTC.

This clone has more than one count but fewer than ten. J is TRBJ1-3 and V is TRBV18, with 10 bases that match TRBD1. V shed 3 bases, J shed 2 bases, and the junction held 4 bases outside the gene matches. Germline assignment: CDR1 KGHSH and CDR2 LQKENI. The CDR3 has 16 amino acids. The CDR3 sequence is CASSPQGTGAGNTIYF. The CDR3 coding sequence is TGTGCCAGCTCACCGCAGGGGACAGGGGCTGGAAACACCATATATTTT.

This clone was seen a handful of times. V is TRBV6-5 and J is TRBJ1-1, with D unresolved. The germline V gene has CDR1 MNHEY and CDR2 SVGAGI. V gave up 10 bases and J gave up 1 base, with 10 bases separating them. The CDR3 totals 12 residues. This chain's CDR3 is CATGRPNTEAFF. Here the CDR3 DNA reads TGTGCCACCGGTCGCCCGAACACTGAAGCTTTCTTT.

The chain employs TRBV5-1 and TRBJ1-1; 8 bases are a match to TRBD1. In germline, CDR1 is SGHRS, CDR2 YFSETQ. The junction had 2 bases not matched to a gene; V was cut back by 0 bases and J by 4 bases. The CDR3 has 14 amino acids. The CDR3 reads CASSLAGGSTEAFF. CDR3 nucleotide sequence: TGCGCCAGCAGCTTGGCAGGGGGCAGCACTGAAGCTTTCTTT.

V usage is TRBV19 and J usage is TRBJ1-2; no firm D call. With 0 bases removed from V and 8 bases from J, the gap between germline ends came to 4 bases. CDR1 is LNHDA, CDR2 SQIVND, per germline (reference sequence). This CDR3 region has 11 residues. The CDR3 protein is CASSIDRGYTF. The DNA for the CDR3 is TGTGCCAGTAGTATAGATCGGGGCTACACCTTC.

V gene TRBV9 combines with J gene TRBJ2-7; the match to TRBD1 covers 9 bases. J lost 5 bases, V lost 4 bases, and 13 bases had no gene match. The length of the CDR3 is 16 residues. Germline assignment: CDR1 SGDLS and CDR2 YYNGEE. The CDR3 loop reads CASSSVQGAMIDEQYF. CDR3 nucleotide sequence: TGTGCCAGCAGCTCGGTACAGGGGGCTATGATCGACGAGCAGTACTTC.

The J gene is TRBJ2-3, the V gene TRBV30; the D is unclear. Per germline, CDR1 GTSNPN and CDR2 SVGIG (reference sequence). The CDR3 is made up of 12 amino acids. Trimming left V 2 bases short and J 3 bases short, with 6 bases between. CDR3 coding DNA: TGTGCCTGGAGTTTCACAACAGATACGCAGTATTTT. It is translated as CAWSFTTDTQYF. Full variable domain (remainder filled in from reference TRBV30 and TRBJ2-3): SQTIHQWPATLVQPVGSPLSLECTVEGTSNPNLYWYRQAAGRGLQLLFYSVGIGQISSEVPQNLSASRPQDRQFILSSKKLLLSDSGFYLCAWSFTTDTQYFGPGTRLTVL.

The chain couples TRBV29-1 to TRBJ2-3; 11 nucleotides line up with TRBD2. The ends lost 1 base at V and 3 bases at J; junction bases unmatched: 6. The CDR3 length is 16 residues. Germline V gene lookup returns CDR1 SQVTM and CDR2 ANQGSEA. DNA for the CDR3: TGCAGCGTTGAAGGCCTACCTAGCGGGGGGACAGATACGCAGTATTTT. This encodes CSVEGLPSGGTDTQYF.

This clone has just a few counts. The chain joins TRBV5-4 to TRBJ2-1; 8 bases fit TRBD1. With 2 bases clipped from V and 9 bases from J, the junction kept 10 bases outside the gene matches. The CDR3 consists of 15 residues. Germline V lookup: CDR1 SGHNT, CDR2 YYREEE (reference sequence). The CDR3 protein is CASSFRDRWTGEQFF. In nucleotides, the CDR3 is TGTGCCAGCAGCTTCCGGGACAGGTGGACGGGTGAGCAGTTCTTC.

This chain uses TRBV11-2 with TRBJ1-3; possible D gene TRBD1, 5 bases. Between the trimmed V and J ends, which lost 4 bases and 2 bases, there was a span of 12 bases. This CDR3 contains 15 residues. Germline values: CDR1 SGHAT, CDR2 FQNNGV. DNA for the CDR3: TGTGCCAGCAGCTCAAGGACATTCGCTGGAAACACCATATATTTT. It encodes CASSSRTFAGNTIYF.

The chain combines TRBV6-5 with TRBJ2-2; no clear D gene. CDR1 is MNHEY and CDR2 is SVGAGI in the germline V gene. This CDR3 comprises 12 residues. Trimming shortened V by 7 bases and J by 1 base, and 4 bases separated the two germline ends. This CDR3 reads CASKQNTGELFF. In nucleotides, the CDR3 is TGTGCCAGCAAGCAGAACACCGGGGAGCTGTTTTTT.